Detailed here is one T cell receptor (beta chain). This CDR3 comprises 17 residues. This record comes from a study of control samples from healthy donors and cancer patients. Sequenced by immunoSEQ multiplex PCR; TCRdb stores in-frame clones only, minus some. The sample has some 160,000 clones, around 95% seen once. This TCR was recovered from a woman in her thirties or forties in good health. The chain is built from TRBV21-1 and TRBJ1-5. TRBV21-1 is a documented pseudogene. Source material: blood. The CDR3 coding sequence is TGTGCCAGCAGCAAAGGGCGGGGCAGATCTTCGGATCAGCCCCAGCATTTT. This gives the protein CASSKGRGRSSDQPQHF.